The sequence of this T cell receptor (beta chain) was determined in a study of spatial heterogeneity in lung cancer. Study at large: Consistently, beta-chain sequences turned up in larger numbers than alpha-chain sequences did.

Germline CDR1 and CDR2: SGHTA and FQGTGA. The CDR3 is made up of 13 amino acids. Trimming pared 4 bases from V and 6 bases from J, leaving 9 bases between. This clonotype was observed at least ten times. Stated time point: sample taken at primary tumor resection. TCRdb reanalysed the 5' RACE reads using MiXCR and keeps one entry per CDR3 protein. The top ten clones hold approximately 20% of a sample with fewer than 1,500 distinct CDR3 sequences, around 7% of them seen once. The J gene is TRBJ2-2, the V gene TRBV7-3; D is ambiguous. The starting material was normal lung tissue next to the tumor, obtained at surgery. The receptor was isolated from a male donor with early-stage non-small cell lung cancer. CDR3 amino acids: CASSSVRSGELFF. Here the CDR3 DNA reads TGTGCCAGCAGCTCCGTTCGGTCCGGGGAGCTGTTTTTT.